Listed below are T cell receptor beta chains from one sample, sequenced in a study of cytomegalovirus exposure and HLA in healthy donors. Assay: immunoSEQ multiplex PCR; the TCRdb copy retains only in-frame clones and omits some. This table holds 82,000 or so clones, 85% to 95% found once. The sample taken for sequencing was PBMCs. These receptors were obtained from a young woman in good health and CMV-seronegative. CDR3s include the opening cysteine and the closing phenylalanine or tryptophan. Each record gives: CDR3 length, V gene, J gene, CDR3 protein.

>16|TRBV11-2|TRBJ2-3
CASSSLAGGFTDTQYF
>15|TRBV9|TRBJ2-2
CASSPDRGNTGELFF
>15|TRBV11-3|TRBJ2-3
CASSRGQGLTDTQYF
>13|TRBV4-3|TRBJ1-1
CASSQAGQTEAFF
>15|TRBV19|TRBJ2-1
CATLSQRGGENEQFF
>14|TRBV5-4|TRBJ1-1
CASSATSGEAEAFF
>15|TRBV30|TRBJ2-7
CAWSEVGRLPYEQYF
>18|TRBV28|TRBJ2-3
CASSWGTSGLLSTDTQYF
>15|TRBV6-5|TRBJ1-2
CASRTPGGSNYGHTF
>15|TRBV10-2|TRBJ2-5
CASSPTGGARETQYF
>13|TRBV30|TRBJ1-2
CAWTRQGTYGYTF
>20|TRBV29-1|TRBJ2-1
CSVVYRVGSGGVSSYNEQFF
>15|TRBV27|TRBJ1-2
CASSLSWGANYGYTF
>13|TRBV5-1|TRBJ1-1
CASSLAPGTEAFF
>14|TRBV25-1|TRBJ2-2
CASAGTLLTGELFF
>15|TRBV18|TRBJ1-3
CASSPRESSGNTIYF
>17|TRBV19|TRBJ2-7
CASSPHPTSGITYEQYF
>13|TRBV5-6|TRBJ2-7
CASSPPRGYEQYF
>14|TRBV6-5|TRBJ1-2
CASRGTAPNYGYTF
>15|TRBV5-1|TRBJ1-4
CASQGQEDANEKLFF
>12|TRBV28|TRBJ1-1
CASSSGDTEAFF
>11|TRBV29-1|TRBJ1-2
CSYLWTGGYTF
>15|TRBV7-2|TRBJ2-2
CASSSRREHTGELFF
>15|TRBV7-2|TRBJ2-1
CASSYGLAGYNEQFF
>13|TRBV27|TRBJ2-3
CASNGGMTDTQYF
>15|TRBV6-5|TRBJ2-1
CASSYSWGRGNEQFF
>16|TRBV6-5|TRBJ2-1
CASSYSEGVSYNEQFF
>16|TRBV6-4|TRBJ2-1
CASSETRPGRSNEQFF
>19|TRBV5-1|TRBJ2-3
CASSLQGTGARIVTDTQYF
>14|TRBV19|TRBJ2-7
CASSINGGNYEQYF
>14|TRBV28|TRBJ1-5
CASSLGAGGQPQHF
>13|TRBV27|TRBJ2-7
CASSLTGADEQYF
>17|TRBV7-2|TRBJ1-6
CASSRGMASSYNSPLHF
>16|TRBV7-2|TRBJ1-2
CASSLVGTVANYGYTF
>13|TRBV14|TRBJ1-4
CASSQREGEKLFF
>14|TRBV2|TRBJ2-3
CASSRRTVTDTQYF
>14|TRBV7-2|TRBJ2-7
CASSSGGLGYEQYF
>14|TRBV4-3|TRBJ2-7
CASSLRQGSYEQYF
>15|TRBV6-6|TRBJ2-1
CASSYSATGGNEQFF